This TCR beta chain was identified in a study of blood T cell repertoires in COVID-19. For the study at large: PBMCs, B-cell-depleted T cells, or T cells provided the cDNA or gDNA that made up the material.

In the authors' workflow: Amplified reference gene primers provided the basis for estimating nucleated cell counts. Only in-frame clones appear in the TCRdb table, and some are missing; sequencing was by immunoSEQ multiplex PCR. V and J calls and clone size are those listed in that table; D and trimming were worked out from the DNA. Here the sample spans about 290,000 clones, around 90% being singletons. There are 14 residues in the CDR3. Per the germline V gene, CDR1 is MNHNY and CDR2 is SVGAGI (reference sequence). Trimming took 5 bases from V and 3 from J; bases not matched to a gene: 5. The V gene is TRBV6-6, the J gene TRBJ2-7, with 9 bases that match TRBD1. This clonotype was sampled from a woman between 40 and 50 years old who had recovered from COVID-19. Sequencing was done on a sample of PBMCs or T cells enriched from blood (not recorded which). The CDR3 nucleotides read TGTGCCAGCAGTGGTGGGACAGGGAACTACGAGCAGTACTTC. This encodes CASSGGTGNYEQYF.